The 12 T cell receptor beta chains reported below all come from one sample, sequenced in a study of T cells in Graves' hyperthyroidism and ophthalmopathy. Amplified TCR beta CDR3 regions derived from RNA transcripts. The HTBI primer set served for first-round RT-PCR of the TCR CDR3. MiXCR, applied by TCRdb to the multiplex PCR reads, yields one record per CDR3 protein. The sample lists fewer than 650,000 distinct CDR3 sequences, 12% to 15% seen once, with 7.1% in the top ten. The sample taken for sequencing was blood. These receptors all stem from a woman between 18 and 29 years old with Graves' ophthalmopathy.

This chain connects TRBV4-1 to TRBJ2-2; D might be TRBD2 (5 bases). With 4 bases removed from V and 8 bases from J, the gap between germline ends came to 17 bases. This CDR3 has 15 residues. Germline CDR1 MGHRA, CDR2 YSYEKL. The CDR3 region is CASSRAEVSFGELFF. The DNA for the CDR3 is TGCGCCAGCAGCCGGGCGGAGGTGTCCTTTGGGGAGCTGTTTTTT.

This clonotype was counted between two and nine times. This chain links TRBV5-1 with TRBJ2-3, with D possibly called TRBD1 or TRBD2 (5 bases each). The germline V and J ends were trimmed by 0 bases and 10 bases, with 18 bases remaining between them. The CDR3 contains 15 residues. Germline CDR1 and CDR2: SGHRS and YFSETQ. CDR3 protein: CASSLAGASNKAQYF. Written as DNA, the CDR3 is TGCGCCAGCAGCTTGGCCGGGGCTAGCAATAAAGCGCAGTATTTT.

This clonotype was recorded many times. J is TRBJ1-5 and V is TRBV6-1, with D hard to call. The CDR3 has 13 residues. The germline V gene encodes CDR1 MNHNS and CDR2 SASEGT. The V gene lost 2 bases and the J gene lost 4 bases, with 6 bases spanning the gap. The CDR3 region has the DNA TGTGCCAGCAGTGAAAGAGAAAATCAGCCCCAGCATTTT. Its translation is CASSERENQPQHF.

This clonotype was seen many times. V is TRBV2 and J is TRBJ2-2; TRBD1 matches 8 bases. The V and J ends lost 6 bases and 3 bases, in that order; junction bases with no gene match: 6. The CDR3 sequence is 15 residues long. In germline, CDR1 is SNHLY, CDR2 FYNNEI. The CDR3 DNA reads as TGTGCCAGCAGGGTGGACAGGGCGGACACCGGGGAGCTGTTTTTT. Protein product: CASRVDRADTGELFF.

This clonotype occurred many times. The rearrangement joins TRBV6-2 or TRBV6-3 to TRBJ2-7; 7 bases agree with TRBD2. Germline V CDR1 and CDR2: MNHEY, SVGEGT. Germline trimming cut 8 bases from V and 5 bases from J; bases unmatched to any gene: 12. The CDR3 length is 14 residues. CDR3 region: CASVKGGRENEQYF. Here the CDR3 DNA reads TGTGCCAGCGTCAAGGGAGGGAGGGAAAACGAGCAGTACTTC.

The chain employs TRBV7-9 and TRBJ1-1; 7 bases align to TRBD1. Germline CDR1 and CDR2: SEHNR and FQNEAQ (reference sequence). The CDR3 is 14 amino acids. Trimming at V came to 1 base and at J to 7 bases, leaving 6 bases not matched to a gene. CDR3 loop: CASSLDLGQIEAFF. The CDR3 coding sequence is TGTGCCAGCAGCTTAGATTTGGGACAGATTGAAGCTTTCTTT.

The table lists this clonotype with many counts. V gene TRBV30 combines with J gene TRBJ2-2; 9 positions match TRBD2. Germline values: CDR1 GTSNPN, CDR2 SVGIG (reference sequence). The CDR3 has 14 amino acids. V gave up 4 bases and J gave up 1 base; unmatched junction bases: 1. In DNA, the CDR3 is TGTGCCTGGACTAGCGGGATGAACACCGGGGAGCTGTTTTTT. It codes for CAWTSGMNTGELFF.

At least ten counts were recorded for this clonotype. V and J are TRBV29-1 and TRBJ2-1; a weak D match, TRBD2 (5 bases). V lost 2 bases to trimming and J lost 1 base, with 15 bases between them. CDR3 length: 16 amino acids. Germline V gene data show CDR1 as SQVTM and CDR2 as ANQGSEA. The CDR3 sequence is CSVEYRAEASYNEQFF. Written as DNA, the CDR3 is TGCAGCGTTGAATATCGAGCGGAGGCTTCCTACAATGAGCAGTTCTTC.

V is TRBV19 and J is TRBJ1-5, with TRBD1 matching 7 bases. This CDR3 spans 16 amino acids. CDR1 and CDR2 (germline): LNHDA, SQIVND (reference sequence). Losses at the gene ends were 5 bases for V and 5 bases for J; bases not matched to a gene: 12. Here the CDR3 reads CASSPRTGVIDQPQHF. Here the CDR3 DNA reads TGTGCCAGTAGTCCAAGAACAGGGGTCATCGATCAGCCCCAGCATTTT. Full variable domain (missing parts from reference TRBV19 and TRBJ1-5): DGGITQSPKYLFRKEGQNVTLSCEQNLNHDAMYWYRQDPGQGLRLIYYSQIVNDFQKGDIAEGYSVSREKKESFPLTVTSAQKNPTAFYLCASSPRTGVIDQPQHFGDGTRLSIL.

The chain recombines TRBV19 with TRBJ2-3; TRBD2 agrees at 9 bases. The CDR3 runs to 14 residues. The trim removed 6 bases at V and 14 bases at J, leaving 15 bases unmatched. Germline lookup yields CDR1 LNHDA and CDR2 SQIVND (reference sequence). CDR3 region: CASSVGLAGSNRYF. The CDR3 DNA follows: TGTGCCAGTAGCGTGGGCCTAGCGGGGTCCAACCGGTATTTT.

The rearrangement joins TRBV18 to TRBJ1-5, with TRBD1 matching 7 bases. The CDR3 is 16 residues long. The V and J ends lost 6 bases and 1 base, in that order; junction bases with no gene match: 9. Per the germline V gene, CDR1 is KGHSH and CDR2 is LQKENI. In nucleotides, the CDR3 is TGTGCCAGCTCCCTAACCGAGGGGGCCAGCAATCAGCCCCAGCATTTT. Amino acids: CASSLTEGASNQPQHF. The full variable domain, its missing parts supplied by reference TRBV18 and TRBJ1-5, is NAGVMQNPRHLVRRRGQEARLRCSPMKGHSHVYWYRQLPEEGLKFMVYLQKENIIDESGMPKERFSAEFPKEGPSILRIQQVVRGDSAAYFCASSLTEGASNQPQHFGDGTRLSIL.

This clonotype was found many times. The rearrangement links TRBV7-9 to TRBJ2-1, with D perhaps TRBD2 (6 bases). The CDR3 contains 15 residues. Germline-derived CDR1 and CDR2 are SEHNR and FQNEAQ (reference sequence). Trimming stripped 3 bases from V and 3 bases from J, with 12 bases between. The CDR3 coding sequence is TGTGCCAGCAGCTTCCGGGACTGGTACTACAATGAGCAGTTCTTC. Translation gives CASSFRDWYYNEQFF.